These 20 T cell receptor beta chains originate from one sample sequenced in a study of T cells in Graves' hyperthyroidism and ophthalmopathy. Amplified TCR beta CDR3 regions derived from RNA transcripts. The HTBI primer set drove a first-round RT-PCR of the TCR CDR3. TCRdb redid the calling of the multiplex PCR reads with MiXCR, one entry per CDR3 protein. In the table there are about 700,000 distinct CDR3 sequences, around 13% of which are singletons. The sequenced material came from blood. The source of these receptors is a woman in her late teens or twenties with Graves' hyperthyroidism.

This clonotype has a handful of counts. The chain employs TRBV4-1 and TRBJ2-7; D gene unclear. From germline, CDR1 is MGHRA and CDR2 YSYEKL. The V end was cut by 2 bases, the J end by 1 base, with 9 bases between. There are 14 residues in the CDR3. Written as DNA, the CDR3 is TGCGCCAGCAGCCAACGCGCCCAATCCTACGAGCAGTACTTC. It encodes CASSQRAQSYEQYF.

This chain joins TRBV7-9 and TRBJ2-2; 10 nucleotides match TRBD2. V shed 2 bases, J shed 6 bases, and the junction held 12 bases outside the gene matches. This CDR3 spans 18 amino acids. Germline-derived CDR1 and CDR2 are SEHNR and FQNEAQ (reference sequence). CDR3 sequence: CASSLSSASGRRSGELFF. CDR3 in DNA: TGTGCCAGCAGCTTAAGTTCGGCTAGCGGGAGAAGATCCGGGGAGCTGTTTTTT.

The chain recombines TRBV12-3 or TRBV12-4 with TRBJ1-4, with 9 bases matching TRBD1. The CDR3 loop spans 15 amino acids. V shed 1 base, J shed 8 bases, and the junction held 5 bases outside the gene matches. CDR3 protein: CASSLGGTGREKLFF. The CDR3 bases are TGTGCCAGCAGTTTAGGCGGGACAGGGCGGGAAAAACTGTTTTTT.

This clonotype has only a few counts. The gene calls are TRBV7-9 and TRBJ1-6, with TRBD1 matching over 7 bases. Germline CDR1 is SEHNR and CDR2 is FQNEAQ (reference sequence). The V segment lost 5 bases and the J segment 10 bases; nucleotides outside the gene matches: 11. The CDR3 length is 15 residues. Here the CDR3 reads CASSLHPGGGSPLHF. The CDR3 coding sequence is TGTGCCAGCAGCCTGCATCCAGGGGGGGGATCACCCCTCCACTTT.

The chain employs TRBV6-5 and TRBJ1-4, with 7 nucleotides matching TRBD1. V shed 2 bases, J shed 4 bases, and the junction held 4 bases outside the gene matches. The CDR3 is 15 amino acids. CDR1 and CDR2 from the germline V gene are MNHEY and SVGAGI. This chain's CDR3 is CASSYGGQLNEKLFF. For the CDR3, the DNA is TGTGCCAGCAGTTACGGGGGACAGCTTAATGAAAAACTGTTTTTT.

The V gene is TRBV5-5, the J gene TRBJ2-7, with D unclear. Germline V gene sequence: CDR1 SGHKS, CDR2 YYEKEE (reference sequence). V was clipped by 7 bases and J by 5 bases, with 22 bases between them. The CDR3 totals 15 residues. The CDR3 loop is CASGHPGQAWNEQYF. The CDR3 nucleotides are TGTGCCAGCGGCCACCCCGGCCAGGCGTGGAACGAGCAGTACTTC.

The genes are TRBV6-5 and TRBJ2-2; D could derive from TRBD1 or TRBD2 (5 bases each). The CDR3 is 14 residues long. Germline-derived CDR1 and CDR2 are MNHEY and SVGAGI. V dropped 4 bases and J dropped 7 bases, with 13 bases sitting between them. The chain's CDR3 is CASSFAGTHGELFF. The CDR3 DNA reads TGTGCCAGCAGTTTCGCCGGGACCCACGGGGAGCTGTTTTTT.

The chain links TRBV7-2 to TRBJ2-5, with TRBD1 matching 8 bases. V was clipped by 7 bases and J by 7 bases; unmatched bases: 11. This CDR3 spans 14 amino acids. Germline V gives CDR1 SGHTA, CDR2 FQGNSA. The CDR3 here is CASTGTGGLGTQYF. DNA of the CDR3: TGTGCCAGCACCGGTACAGGGGGGTTAGGGACCCAGTACTTC.

V is TRBV19 and J is TRBJ2-7; no reliable D call. Per the germline V gene, CDR1 is LNHDA and CDR2 is SQIVND (reference sequence). The CDR3 is 12 amino acids. Trimming took 6 bases from V and 2 from J, leaving 8 bases between them. The CDR3 here is CASRGRTYEQYF. The DNA for the CDR3 is TGTGCCAGTAGGGGCAGAACCTACGAGCAGTACTTC.

This clonotype has a count of ten or more. The rearrangement joins TRBV20-1 to TRBJ2-7; 7 bases are a match to TRBD2. The ends lost 5 bases at V and 3 bases at J; junction bases unmatched: 10. Germline-derived CDR1 and CDR2 are DFQATT and SNEGSKA (reference sequence). The CDR3 covers 14 residues. CDR3 region: CSAGNTGTNYEQYF. CDR3 DNA sequence: TGCAGTGCTGGAAACACCGGGACTAACTACGAGCAGTACTTC.

This clonotype appeared many times. This chain uses TRBV2 with TRBJ2-1; 10 nucleotides line up with TRBD2. CDR3 length: 14 residues. V shed 6 bases and J 6 bases; nucleotides not matched to a gene: 5. Germline-derived CDR1 and CDR2 are SNHLY and FYNNEI. The CDR3 bases are TGTGCCAGCAGCGATAGCGGGAGGTTCAATGAGCAGTTCTTC. Its protein is CASSDSGRFNEQFF.

Concerning this clonotype itself: Because it lacks the conserved phenylalanine or tryptophan at the end, this CDR3 is likely a read error. The rearrangement links TRBV28 to TRBJ2-7, with TRBD2 matching 16 bases. The V gene's germline CDR1 is MDHEN and CDR2 SYDVKM. J gave up 4 bases and V 6 bases, and 0 bases lay outside the gene matches. The CDR3 has 14 residues. CDR3 region: CASRGLAGGYEQYL. As DNA, the CDR3 is TGTGCCAGCAGGGGACTAGCGGGGGGGTACGAGCAGTACCTC.

The sample holds a few counts of this clonotype. The chain joins TRBV6-2 or TRBV6-3 to TRBJ2-5, with unresolved D. The CDR3 spans 12 residues. Trimming took 0 bases from V and 9 from J, leaving 8 bases between them. The germline gives CDR1 MNHEY, CDR2 SVGEGT. CDR3 in DNA: TGTGCCAGCAGTTACTCATTTGGGCCCCAGTACTTC. Encoded protein: CASSYSFGPQYF.

This clonotype appeared once. The chain uses TRBV27 and TRBJ2-1; 9 bases align to TRBD2. This CDR3 has 15 amino acids. Germline V CDR1 and CDR2: MNHEY, SMNVEV (reference sequence). Trimming removed 6 bases from V and 3 bases from J; junction bases left unmatched: 6. CDR3 nucleotide sequence: TGTGCCAGCAGCCGCGGGGGGGGCCTCTACAATGAGCAGTTCTTC. Its protein product is CASSRGGGLYNEQFF.

This clonotype was detected a few times. The chain carries TRBV3-1 and TRBJ2-7; 7 bases are shared with TRBD1. Germline V gene data show CDR1 as LGHDT and CDR2 as YNNKEL (reference sequence). The CDR3 spans 15 residues. V was clipped by 2 bases and J by 0 bases; unmatched bases: 4. CDR3 nucleotide sequence: TGTGCCAGCAGCCAACCGGGACAGCCCTCCTACGAGCAGTACTTC. Amino acid sequence: CASSQPGQPSYEQYF.

This clonotype was seen ten or more times. V and J are TRBV6-2 or TRBV6-3 and TRBJ2-7, with D uncertain. Germline assignment: CDR1 MNHEY and CDR2 SVGEGT. This CDR3 region has 15 residues. Trimming pared 6 bases from V and 2 bases from J, leaving 17 bases between. The CDR3 sequence is CASRAMLPPAYEQYF. The CDR3 coding sequence is TGTGCCAGCAGGGCTATGCTCCCGCCGGCCTACGAGCAGTACTTC.

The chain combines TRBV19 with TRBJ2-5, with D hard to call. Germline V gene sequence: CDR1 LNHDA, CDR2 SQIVND (reference sequence). The V gene lost 3 bases and the J gene lost 0 bases, with 14 bases spanning the gap. This CDR3 region has 16 residues. CDR3 amino acids: CASSMLKGHNQETQYF. The CDR3 DNA is TGTGCCAGTAGTATGCTCAAAGGCCATAACCAAGAGACCCAGTACTTC.

The chain has TRBV29-1 and TRBJ2-1; D perhaps matches TRBD1 (5 bases). The CDR3 sequence is 13 residues long. V was trimmed by 3 bases and J by 3 bases, leaving 9 bases between them. The germline V gene encodes CDR1 SQVTM and CDR2 ANQGSEA. This CDR3 reads CSVDGRDYNEQFF. In DNA, the CDR3 is TGCAGCGTTGACGGCAGGGACTACAATGAGCAGTTCTTC.

This clonotype was counted between two and nine times. The chain joins TRBV6-2 or TRBV6-3 to TRBJ2-7, with 7 nucleotides matching TRBD2. Germline V gene sequence: CDR1 MNHEY, CDR2 SVGEGT. This CDR3 has 16 amino acids. V shed 0 bases and J 2 bases; nucleotides not matched to a gene: 7. Here the CDR3 reads CASSYSSPSGPYEQYF. CDR3 nucleotide sequence: TGTGCCAGCAGTTACTCGTCCCCTAGCGGACCCTACGAGCAGTACTTC.

The chain links TRBV3-1 to TRBJ2-1; 12 bases fit TRBD2. CDR3 length equals 16 residues. Per germline, CDR1 LGHDT and CDR2 YNNKEL (reference sequence). V gave up 3 bases and J gave up 6 bases; unmatched junction bases: 6. CDR3 nucleotide sequence: TGTGCCAGCAGCCATCTAGCGGGAGGGCCCGCCAATGAGCAGTTCTTC. Translated, it gives CASSHLAGGPANEQFF.